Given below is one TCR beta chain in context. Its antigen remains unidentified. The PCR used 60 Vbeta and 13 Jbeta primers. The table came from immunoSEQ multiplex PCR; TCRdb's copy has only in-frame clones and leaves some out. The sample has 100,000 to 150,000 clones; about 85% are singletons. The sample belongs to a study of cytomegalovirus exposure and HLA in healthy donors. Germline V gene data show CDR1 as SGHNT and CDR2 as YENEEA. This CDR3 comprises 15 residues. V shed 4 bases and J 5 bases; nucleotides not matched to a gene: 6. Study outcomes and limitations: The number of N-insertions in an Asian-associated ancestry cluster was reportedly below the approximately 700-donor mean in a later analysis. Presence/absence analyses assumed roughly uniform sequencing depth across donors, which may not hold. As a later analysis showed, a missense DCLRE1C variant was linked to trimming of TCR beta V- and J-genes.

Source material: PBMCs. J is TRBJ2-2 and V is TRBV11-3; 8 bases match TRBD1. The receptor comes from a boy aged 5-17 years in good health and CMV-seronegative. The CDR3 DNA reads TGTGCCAGCAGCTCTCGGACAGGGAAAACCGGGGAGCTGTTTTTT. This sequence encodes CASSSRTGKTGELFF.